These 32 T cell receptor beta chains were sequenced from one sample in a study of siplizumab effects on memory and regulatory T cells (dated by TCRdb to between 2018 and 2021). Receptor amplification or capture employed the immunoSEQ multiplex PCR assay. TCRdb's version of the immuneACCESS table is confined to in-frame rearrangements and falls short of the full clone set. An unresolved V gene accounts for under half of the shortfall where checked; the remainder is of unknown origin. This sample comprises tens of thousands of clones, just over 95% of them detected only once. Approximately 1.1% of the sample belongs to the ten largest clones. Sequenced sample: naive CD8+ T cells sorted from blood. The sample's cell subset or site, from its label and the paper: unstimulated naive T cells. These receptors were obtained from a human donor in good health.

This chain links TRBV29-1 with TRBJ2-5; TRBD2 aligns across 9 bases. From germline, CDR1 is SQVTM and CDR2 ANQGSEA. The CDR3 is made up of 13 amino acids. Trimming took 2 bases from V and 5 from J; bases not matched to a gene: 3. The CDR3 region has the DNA TGCAGCGTTGAAAGGCTAGCGGGGGAGACCCAGTACTTC. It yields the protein CSVERLAGETQYF.

The CDR3 is CATSRGGIWGYTF. Written as DNA, the CDR3 is TGTGCCACCAGCAGGGGGGGGATCTGGGGCTACACCTTC. V is TRBV15 and J is TRBJ1-2; weak D call: TRBD1 (5 bases). CDR1 is LNHNV and CDR2 is YYDKDF in the germline V gene (reference sequence). Trimming removed 3 bases from V and 8 bases from J, with 13 bases in between. This CDR3 has 13 residues. Full variable domain (missing parts from reference TRBV15 and TRBJ1-2): DAMVIQNPRYQVTQFGKPVTLSCSQTLNHNVMYWYQQKSSQAPKLLFHYYDKDFNNEADTPDNFQSRRPNTSFCFLDIRSPGLGDTAMYLCATSRGGIWGYTFGSGTRLTVV.

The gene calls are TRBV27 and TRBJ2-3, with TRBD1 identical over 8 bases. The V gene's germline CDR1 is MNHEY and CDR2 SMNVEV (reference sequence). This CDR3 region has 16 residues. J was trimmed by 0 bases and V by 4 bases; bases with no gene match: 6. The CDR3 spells CASSSLSGGSTDTQYF. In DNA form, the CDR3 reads TGTGCCAGCAGTTCCCTCTCAGGGGGCAGCACAGATACGCAGTATTTT.

CDR3 DNA: TGTGCCAGCAGTGAAAGTCTGGCCGGGGAGCTGTTTTTT. Its protein is CASSESLAGELFF. J is TRBJ2-2 and V is TRBV6-4; D call uncertain. With 3 bases removed from V and 6 bases from J, the gap between germline ends came to 8 bases. This CDR3 has 13 residues. Germline V gene sequence: CDR1 MRHNA, CDR2 SNTAGT.

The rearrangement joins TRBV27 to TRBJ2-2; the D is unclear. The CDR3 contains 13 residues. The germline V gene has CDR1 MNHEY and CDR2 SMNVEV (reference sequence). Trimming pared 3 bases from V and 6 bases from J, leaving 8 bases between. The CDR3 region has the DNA TGTGCCAGCAGTTTTATGCGCCCCGGGGAGCTGTTTTTT. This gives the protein CASSFMRPGELFF.

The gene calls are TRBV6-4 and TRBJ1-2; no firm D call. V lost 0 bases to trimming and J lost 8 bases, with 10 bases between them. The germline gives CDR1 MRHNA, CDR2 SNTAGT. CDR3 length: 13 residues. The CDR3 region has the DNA TGTGCCAGCAGTGACTCGCGGGGAGGCGGCTACACCTTC. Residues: CASSDSRGGGYTF.

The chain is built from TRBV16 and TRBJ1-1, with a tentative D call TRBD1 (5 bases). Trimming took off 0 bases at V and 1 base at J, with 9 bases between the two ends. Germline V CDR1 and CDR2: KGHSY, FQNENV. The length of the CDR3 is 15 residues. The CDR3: CASSQSGTGNTEAFF. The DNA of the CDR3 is TGTGCCAGCAGCCAATCAGGGACTGGGAACACTGAAGCTTTCTTT.

CDR3 DNA sequence: TGTGCCAGCAGTGAACAGACAGGGGGTCACACTGAAGCTTTCTTT. It codes for CASSEQTGGHTEAFF. The rearrangement uses TRBV6-1 and TRBJ1-1, with TRBD1 identical over 9 bases. The CDR3 extends over 15 amino acids. Germline values: CDR1 MNHNS, CDR2 SASEGT. The V and J ends lost 2 bases and 3 bases, in that order; junction bases with no gene match: 4.

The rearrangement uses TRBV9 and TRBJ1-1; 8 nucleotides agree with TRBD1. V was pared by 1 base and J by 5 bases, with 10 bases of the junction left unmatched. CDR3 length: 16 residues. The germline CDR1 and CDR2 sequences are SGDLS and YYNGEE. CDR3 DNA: TGTGCCAGCAGCGTAAATCAGGACAGGGTATCGACTGAAGCTTTCTTT. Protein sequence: CASSVNQDRVSTEAFF.

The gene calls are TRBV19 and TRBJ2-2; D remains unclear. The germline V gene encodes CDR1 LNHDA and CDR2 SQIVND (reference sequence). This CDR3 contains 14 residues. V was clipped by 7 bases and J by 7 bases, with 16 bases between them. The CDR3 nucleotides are TGTGCCAGTACCCCTACTCGGATCGGCGGGGAGCTGTTTTTT. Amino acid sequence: CASTPTRIGGELFF.

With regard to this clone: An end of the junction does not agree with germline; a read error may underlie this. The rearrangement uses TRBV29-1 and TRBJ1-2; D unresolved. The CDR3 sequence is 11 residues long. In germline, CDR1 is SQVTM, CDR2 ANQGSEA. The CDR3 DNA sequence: TGCAGCGTTGAAGAGGGCGGGAAGCCTGGTTGG. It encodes CSVEEGGKPGW.

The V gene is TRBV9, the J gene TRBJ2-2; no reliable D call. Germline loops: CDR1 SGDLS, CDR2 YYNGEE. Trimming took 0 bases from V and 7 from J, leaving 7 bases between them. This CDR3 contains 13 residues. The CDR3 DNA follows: TGTGCCAGCAGCGTAGAGGATGGCGGGGAGCTGTTTTTT. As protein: CASSVEDGGELFF.

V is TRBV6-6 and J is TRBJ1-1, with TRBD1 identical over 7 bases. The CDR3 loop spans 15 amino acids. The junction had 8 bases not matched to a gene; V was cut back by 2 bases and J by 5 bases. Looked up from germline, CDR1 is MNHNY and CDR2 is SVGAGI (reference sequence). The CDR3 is CASSYSDRVGTEAFF. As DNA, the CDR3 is TGTGCCAGCAGTTACAGCGACAGGGTGGGAACTGAAGCTTTCTTT.

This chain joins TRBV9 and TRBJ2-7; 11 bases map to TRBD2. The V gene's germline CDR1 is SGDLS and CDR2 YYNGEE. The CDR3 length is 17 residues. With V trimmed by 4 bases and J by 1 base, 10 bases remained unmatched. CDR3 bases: TGTGCCAGCAGCCCAGGGTCTAGCGGGGGGTGGTCCTACGAGCAGTACTTC. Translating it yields CASSPGSSGGWSYEQYF.

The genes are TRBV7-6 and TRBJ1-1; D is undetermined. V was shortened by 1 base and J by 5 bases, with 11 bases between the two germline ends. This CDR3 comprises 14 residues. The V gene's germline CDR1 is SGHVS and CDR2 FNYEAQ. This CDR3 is CASSLVQSQTEAFF. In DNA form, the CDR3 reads TGTGCCAGCAGCTTAGTGCAGAGTCAGACTGAAGCTTTCTTT. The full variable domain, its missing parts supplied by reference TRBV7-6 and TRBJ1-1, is GAGVSQSPRYKVTKRGQDVALRCDPISGHVSLYWYRQALGQGPEFLTYFNYEAQQDKSGLPNDRFSAERPEGSISTLTIQRTEQRDSAMYRCASSLVQSQTEAFFGQGTRLTVV.

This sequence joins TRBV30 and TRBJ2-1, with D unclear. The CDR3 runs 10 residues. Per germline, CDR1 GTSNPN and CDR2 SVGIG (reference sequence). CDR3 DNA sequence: TGTGCTCTCCGCCACAATGAGCAGTTCTTC. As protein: CALRHNEQFF.

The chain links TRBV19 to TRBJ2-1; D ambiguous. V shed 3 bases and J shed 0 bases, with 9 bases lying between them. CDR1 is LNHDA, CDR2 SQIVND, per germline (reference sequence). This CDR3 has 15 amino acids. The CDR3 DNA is TGTGCCAGTAGTATTGTACCTAGCTCCTACAATGAGCAGTTCTTC. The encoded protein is CASSIVPSSYNEQFF.

The CDR3 region is CASSFKGTDTQYF. The CDR3 DNA follows: TGTGCCAGCAGCTTTAAGGGCACAGATACGCAGTATTTT. The V and J genes are TRBV5-4 and TRBJ2-3; no definite D call. In germline, CDR1 is SGHNT, CDR2 YYREEE (reference sequence). The CDR3 runs 13 residues. V was trimmed by 2 bases and J by 1 base, leaving 5 bases between them.

CDR3 protein: CASSGRQGAEAFF. The CDR3 bases are TGTGCCAGCAGCGGCCGCCAGGGCGCTGAAGCTTTCTTT. The V and J genes are TRBV9 and TRBJ1-1, with a possible D match to TRBD1 (5 bases). Germline CDR1 and CDR2: SGDLS and YYNGEE. V gave up 3 bases and J gave up 6 bases, with 12 bases separating them. The CDR3 length is 13 residues.

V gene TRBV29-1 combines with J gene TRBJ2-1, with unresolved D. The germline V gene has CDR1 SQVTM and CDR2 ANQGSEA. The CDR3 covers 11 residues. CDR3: CSSFRDNEQFF. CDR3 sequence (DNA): TGCAGTAGTTTCCGTGACAATGAGCAGTTCTTC.

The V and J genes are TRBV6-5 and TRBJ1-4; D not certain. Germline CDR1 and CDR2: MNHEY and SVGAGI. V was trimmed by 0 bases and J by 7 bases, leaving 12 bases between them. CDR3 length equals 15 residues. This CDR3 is CASSYSSEGREKLFF. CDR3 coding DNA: TGTGCCAGCAGTTACTCTTCAGAAGGTCGTGAAAAACTGTTTTTT.

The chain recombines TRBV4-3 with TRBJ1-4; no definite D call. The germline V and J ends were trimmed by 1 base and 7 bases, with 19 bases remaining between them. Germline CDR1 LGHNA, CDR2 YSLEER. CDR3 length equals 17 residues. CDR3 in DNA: TGCGCCAGCAGCCAAGCATTCTCCCTCCAGGCAGGTGAAAAACTGTTTTTT. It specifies CASSQAFSLQAGEKLFF.

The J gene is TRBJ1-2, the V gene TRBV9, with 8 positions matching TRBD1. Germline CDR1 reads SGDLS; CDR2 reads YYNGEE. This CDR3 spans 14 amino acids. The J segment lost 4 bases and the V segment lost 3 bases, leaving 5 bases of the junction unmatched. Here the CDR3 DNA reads TGTGCCAGCAGCGATGCAGGGGGCAGCTATGGCTACACCTTC. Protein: CASSDAGGSYGYTF.

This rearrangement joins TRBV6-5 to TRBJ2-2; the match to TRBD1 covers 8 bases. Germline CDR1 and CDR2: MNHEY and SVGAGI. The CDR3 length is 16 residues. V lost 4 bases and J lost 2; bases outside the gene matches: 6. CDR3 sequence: CASSFGTGSNTGELFF. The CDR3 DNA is TGTGCCAGCAGTTTTGGGACAGGATCAAACACCGGGGAGCTGTTTTTT.

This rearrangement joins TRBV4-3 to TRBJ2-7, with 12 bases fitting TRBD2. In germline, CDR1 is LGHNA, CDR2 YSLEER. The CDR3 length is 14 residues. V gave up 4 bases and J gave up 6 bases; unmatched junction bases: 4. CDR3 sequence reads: CASSPTSGRVEQYF. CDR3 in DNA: TGCGCCAGCAGCCCGACTAGCGGGAGAGTCGAGCAGTACTTC.

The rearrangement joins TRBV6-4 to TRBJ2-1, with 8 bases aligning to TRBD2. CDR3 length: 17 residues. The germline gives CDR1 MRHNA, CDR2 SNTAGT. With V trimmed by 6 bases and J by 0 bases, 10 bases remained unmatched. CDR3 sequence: CASSASGREVSYNEQFF. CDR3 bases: TGTGCCAGCAGCGCCTCGGGGCGGGAGGTCTCCTACAATGAGCAGTTCTTC.

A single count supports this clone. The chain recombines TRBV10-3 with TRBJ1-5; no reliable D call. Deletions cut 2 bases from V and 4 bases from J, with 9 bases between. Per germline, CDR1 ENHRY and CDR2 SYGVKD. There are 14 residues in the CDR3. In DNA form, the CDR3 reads TGTGCCATCAGTGAGGTAAAGGTAAATCAGCCCCAGCATTTT. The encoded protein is CAISEVKVNQPQHF.

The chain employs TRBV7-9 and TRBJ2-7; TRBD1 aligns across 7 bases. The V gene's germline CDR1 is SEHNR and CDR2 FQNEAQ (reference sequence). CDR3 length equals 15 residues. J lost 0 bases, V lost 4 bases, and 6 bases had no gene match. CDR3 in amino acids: CASSSTGISSYEQYF. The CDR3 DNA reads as TGTGCCAGCAGCTCGACAGGGATTTCCTCCTACGAGCAGTACTTC. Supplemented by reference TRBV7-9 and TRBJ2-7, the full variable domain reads DTGVSQNPRHKITKRGQNVTFRCDPISEHNRLYWYRQTLGQGPEFLTYFQNEAQLEKSRLLSDRFSAERPKGSFSTLEIQRTEQGDSAMYLCASSSTGISSYEQYFGPGTRLTVT.

The CDR3 sequence: CASSPEGLLGHEQYF. For the CDR3, the DNA is TGTGCCAGTAGCCCTGAGGGACTCCTGGGCCACGAGCAGTACTTC. The chain combines TRBV19 with TRBJ2-7; possibly TRBD2 for D (6 bases). CDR1 and CDR2 (germline): LNHDA, SQIVND (reference sequence). The V and J ends lost 6 bases and 5 bases respectively, with 20 bases between them. This CDR3 is built from 15 residues.

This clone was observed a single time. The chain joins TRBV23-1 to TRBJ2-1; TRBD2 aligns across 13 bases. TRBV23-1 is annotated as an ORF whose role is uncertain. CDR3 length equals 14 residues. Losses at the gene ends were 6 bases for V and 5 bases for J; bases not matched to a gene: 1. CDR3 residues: CASSGLAGDNEQFF. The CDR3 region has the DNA TGCGCCAGCAGCGGACTAGCGGGAGACAATGAGCAGTTCTTC.

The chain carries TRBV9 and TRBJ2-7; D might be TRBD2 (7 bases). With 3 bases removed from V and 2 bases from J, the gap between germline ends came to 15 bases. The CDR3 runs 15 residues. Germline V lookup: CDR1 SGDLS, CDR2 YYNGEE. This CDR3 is CASSGGGGGPYEQYF. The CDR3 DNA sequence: TGTGCCAGCAGCGGTGGCGGGGGCGGCCCCTACGAGCAGTACTTC.

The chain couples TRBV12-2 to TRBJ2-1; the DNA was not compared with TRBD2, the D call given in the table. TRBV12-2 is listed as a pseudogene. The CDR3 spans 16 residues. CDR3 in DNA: TGTGCAAGTCGCTTAGCGTGGCGGGAGCCGGACAATGAGCAGTTCTTC. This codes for CASRLAWREPDNEQFF.